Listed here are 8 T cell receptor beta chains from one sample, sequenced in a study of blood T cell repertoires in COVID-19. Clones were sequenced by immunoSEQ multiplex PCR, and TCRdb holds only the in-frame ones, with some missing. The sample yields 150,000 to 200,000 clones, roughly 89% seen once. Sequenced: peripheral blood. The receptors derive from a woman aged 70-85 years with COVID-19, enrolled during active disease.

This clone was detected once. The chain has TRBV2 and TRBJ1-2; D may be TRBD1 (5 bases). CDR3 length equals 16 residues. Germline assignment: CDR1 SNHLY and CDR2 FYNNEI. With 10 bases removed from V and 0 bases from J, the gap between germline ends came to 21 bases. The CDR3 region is CAIQTGLWLANYGYTF. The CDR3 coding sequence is TGTGCCATCCAAACAGGATTGTGGCTGGCTAACTATGGCTACACCTTC.

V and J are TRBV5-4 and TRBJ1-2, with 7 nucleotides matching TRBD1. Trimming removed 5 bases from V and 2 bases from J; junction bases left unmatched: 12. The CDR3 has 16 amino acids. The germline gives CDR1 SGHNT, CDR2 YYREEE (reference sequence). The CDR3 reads CASSSKSGTVNYGYTF. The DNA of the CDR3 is TGTGCCAGCAGTTCTAAATCCGGGACAGTGAACTATGGCTACACCTTC. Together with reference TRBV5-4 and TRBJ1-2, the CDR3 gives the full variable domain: ETGVTQSPTHLIKTRGQQVTLRCSSQSGHNTVSWYQQALGQGPQFIFQYYREEENGRGNFPPRFSGLQFPNYSSELNVNALELDDSALYLCASSSKSGTVNYGYTFGSGTRLTVV.

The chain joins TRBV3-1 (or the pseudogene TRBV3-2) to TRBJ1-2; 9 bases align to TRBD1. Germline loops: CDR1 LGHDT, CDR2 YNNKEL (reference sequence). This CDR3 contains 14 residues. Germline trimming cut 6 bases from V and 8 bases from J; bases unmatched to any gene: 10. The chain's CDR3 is CASRNRDRAEGYTF. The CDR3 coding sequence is TGTGCCAGCAGGAACCGGGACAGGGCGGAGGGCTACACCTTC.

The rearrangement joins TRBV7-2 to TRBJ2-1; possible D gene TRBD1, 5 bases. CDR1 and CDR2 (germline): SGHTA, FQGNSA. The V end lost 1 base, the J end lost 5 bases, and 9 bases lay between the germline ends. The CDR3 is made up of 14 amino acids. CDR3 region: CASSLGRVNNEQFF. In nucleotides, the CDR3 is TGTGCCAGCAGCTTAGGCAGGGTGAACAATGAGCAGTTCTTC.

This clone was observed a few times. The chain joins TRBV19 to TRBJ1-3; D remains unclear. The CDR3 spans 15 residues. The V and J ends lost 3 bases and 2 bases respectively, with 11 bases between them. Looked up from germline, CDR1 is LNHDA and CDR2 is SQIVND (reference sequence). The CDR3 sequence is CASSIESMAGNTIYF. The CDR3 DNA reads TGTGCCAGTAGTATCGAAAGCATGGCTGGAAACACCATATATTTT.

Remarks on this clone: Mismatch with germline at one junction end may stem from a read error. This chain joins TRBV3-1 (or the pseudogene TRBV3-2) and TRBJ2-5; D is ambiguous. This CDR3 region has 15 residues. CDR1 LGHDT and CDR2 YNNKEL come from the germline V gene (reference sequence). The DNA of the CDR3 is TGTGCCAGCGGCCAGGCGCTCAGTAGCTGGGAGACCCAGTACTTC. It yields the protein CASGQALSSWETQYF.

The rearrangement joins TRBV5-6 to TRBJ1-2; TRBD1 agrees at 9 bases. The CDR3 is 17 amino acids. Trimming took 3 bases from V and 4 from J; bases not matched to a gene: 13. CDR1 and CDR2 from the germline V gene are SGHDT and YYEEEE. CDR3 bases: TGTGCCAGCAGCTCCGGGACAGGGAGGGGGATAGCCTATGGCTACACCTTC. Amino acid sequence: CASSSGTGRGIAYGYTF.

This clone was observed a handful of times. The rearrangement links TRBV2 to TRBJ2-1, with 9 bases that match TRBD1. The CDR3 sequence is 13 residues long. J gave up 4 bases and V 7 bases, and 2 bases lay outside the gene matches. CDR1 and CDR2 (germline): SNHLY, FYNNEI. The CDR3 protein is CASNGQGYNEQFF. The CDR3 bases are TGTGCCAGCAACGGACAGGGGTACAATGAGCAGTTCTTC.